This T cell receptor (beta chain) was sequenced in a study of blood T cell repertoires in COVID-19. For the study at large: Donors in the United States, Italy and Spain gave samples during acute or convalescent COVID-19.

Some clones are missing from TCRdb's copy, which holds only in-frame ones; the method was immunoSEQ multiplex PCR. Here the sample spans fewer than 350,000 clones, 85% being singletons. The V gene end was trimmed by 6 bases and the J gene end by 3 bases; junction bases not matched to a gene: 4. The CDR3 runs 14 residues. From germline, CDR1 is SGHTA and CDR2 FQGTGA. Enrollees, about 18 to 95 years old, lived in approximately 25 US areas. Which cohort a participant joined came from the clinical history participants gave. Donors in Cohort 3 counted as recovered after two negative PCRs, clearance, or symptom resolution.

The origin of this receptor is a woman aged 50 to 60 who had recovered from COVID-19. V is TRBV7-3 and J is TRBJ1-1; the match to TRBD1 covers 10 bases. The specimen sequenced was PBMCs or T cells enriched from blood (not recorded which). The CDR3, as DNA: TGTGCCAGCAGACGAGGGACAGGGGACACTGAAGCTTTCTTT. It translates to CASRRGTGDTEAFF.